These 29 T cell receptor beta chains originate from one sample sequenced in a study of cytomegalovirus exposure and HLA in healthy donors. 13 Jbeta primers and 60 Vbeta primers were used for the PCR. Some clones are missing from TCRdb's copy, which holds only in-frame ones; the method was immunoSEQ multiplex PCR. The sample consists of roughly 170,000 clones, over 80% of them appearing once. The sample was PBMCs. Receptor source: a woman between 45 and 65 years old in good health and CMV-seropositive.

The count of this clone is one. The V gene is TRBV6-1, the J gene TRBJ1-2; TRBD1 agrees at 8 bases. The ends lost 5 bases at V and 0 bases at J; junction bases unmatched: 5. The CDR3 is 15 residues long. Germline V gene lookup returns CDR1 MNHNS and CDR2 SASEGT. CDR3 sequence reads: CASSPRDRTNYGYTF. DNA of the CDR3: TGTGCCAGCAGTCCCCGGGACAGGACTAACTATGGCTACACCTTC.

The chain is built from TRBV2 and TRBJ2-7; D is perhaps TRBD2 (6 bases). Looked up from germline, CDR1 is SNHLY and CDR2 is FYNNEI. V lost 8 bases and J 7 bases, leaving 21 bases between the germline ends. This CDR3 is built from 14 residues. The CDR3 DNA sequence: TGTGCCAGCGTGGGGGGACTGACTTCAACGGAGCAGTACTTC. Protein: CASVGGLTSTEQYF. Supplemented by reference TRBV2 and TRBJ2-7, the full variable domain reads EPEVTQTPSHQVTQMGQEVILRCVPISNHLYFYWYRQILGQKVEFLVSFYNNEISEKSEIFDDQFSVERPDGSNFTLKIRSTKLEDSAMYFCASVGGLTSTEQYFGPGTRLTVT.

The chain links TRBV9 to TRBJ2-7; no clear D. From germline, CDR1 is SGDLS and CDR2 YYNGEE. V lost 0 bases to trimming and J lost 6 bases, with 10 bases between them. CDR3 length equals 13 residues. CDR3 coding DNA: TGTGCCAGCAGCGTAGGCGCATCCCTCGAGCAGTACTTC. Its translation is CASSVGASLEQYF. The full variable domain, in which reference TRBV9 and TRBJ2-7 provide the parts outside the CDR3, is DSGVTQTPKHLITATGQRVTLRCSPRSGDLSVYWYQQSLDQGLQFLIQYYNGEERAKGNILERFSAQQFPDLHSELNLSSLELGDSALYFCASSVGASLEQYFGPGTRLTVT.

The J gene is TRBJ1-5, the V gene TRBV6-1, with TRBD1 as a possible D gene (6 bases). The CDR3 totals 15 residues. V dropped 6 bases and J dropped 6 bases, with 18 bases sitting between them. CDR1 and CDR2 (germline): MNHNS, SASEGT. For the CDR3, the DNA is TGTGCCAGCAGCTCACAGGGAAGAGGAACTCAGCCCCAGCATTTT. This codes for CASSSQGRGTQPQHF.

CDR3 loop: CASSLSRTPYEQYF. The CDR3 DNA reads as TGTGCCAGCAGCTTATCAAGGACACCCTACGAGCAGTACTTC. The chain links TRBV7-9 to TRBJ2-7; D may be TRBD1 (5 bases). From germline, CDR1 is SEHNR and CDR2 FQNEAQ (reference sequence). Trimming removed 2 bases from V and 2 bases from J, with 10 bases in between. The CDR3 is 14 residues long.

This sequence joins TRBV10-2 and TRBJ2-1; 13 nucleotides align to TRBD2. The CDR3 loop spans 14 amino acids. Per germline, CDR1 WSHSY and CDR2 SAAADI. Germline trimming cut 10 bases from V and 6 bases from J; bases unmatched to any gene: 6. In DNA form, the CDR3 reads TGCGCCACCAGGACTAGCGGGAGTACCAATGAGCAGTTCTTC. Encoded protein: CATRTSGSTNEQFF.

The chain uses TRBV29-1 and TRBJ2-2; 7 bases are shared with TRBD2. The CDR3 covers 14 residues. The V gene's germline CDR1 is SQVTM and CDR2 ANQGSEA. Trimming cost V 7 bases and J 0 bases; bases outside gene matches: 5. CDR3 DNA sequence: TGCAGCGCCCCGGGGGGAACGAACACCGGGGAGCTGTTTTTT. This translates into CSAPGGTNTGELFF.

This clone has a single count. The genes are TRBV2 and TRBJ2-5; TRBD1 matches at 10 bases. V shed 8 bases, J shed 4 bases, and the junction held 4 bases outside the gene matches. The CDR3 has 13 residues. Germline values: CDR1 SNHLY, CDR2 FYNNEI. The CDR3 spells CASARDRGETQYF. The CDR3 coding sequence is TGTGCCAGCGCTCGGGACAGGGGAGAGACCCAGTACTTC.

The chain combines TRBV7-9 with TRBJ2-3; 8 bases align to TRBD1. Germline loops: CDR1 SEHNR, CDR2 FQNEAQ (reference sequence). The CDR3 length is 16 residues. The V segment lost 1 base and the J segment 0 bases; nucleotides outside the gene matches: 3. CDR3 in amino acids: CASSLGTGFSTDTQYF. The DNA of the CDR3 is TGTGCCAGCAGCTTAGGGACAGGGTTTAGCACAGATACGCAGTATTTT.

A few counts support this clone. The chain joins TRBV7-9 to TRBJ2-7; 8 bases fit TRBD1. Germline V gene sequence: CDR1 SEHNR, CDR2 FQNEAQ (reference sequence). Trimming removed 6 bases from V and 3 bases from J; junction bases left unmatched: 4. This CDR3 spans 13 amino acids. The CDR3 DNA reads TGTGCCAGCAGACCAGGGACAGGCTACGAGCAGTACTTC. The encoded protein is CASRPGTGYEQYF.

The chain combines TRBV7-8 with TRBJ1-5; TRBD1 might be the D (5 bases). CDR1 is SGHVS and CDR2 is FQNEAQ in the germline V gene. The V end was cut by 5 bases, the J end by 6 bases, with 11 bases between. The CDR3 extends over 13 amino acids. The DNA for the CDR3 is TGTGCCAGCAGCCGCGACAGAGGTCAGCCCCAGCATTTT. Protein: CASSRDRGQPQHF.

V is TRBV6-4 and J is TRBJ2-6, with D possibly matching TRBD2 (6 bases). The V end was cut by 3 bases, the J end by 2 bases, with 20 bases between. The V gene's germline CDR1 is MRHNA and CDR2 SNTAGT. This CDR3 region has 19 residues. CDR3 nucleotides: TGTGCCAGCAGTGATATTCCCTTTGGACTACTAGCTGGGGCCAACGTCCTGACTTTC. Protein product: CASSDIPFGLLAGANVLTF.

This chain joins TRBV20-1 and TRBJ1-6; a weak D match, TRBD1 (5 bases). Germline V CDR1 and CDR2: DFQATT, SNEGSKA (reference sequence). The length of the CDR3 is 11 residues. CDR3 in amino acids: CRDPYFRGIHF. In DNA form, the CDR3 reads TGCAGAGACCCGTATTTTAGGGGTATCCACTTT.

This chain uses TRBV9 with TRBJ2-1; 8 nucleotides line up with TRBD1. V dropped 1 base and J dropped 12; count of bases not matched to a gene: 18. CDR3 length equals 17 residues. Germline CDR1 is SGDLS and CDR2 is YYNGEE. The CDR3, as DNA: TGTGCCAGCAGCGTAACCTATTCACCGGGACAGGAGGTTAGGCAGTTCTTC. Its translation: CASSVTYSPGQEVRQFF.

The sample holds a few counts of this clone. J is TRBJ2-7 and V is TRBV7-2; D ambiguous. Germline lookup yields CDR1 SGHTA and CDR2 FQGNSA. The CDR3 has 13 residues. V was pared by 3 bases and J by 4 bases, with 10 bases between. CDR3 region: CASSFPTDYEQYF. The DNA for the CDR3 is TGTGCCAGCAGCTTTCCGACTGATTACGAGCAGTACTTC. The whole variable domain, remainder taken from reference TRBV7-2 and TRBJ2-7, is GAGVSQSPSNKVTEKGKDVELRCDPISGHTALYWYRQSLGQGLEFLIYFQGNSAPDKSGLPSDRFSAERTGGSVSTLTIQRTQQEDSAVYLCASSFPTDYEQYFGPGTRLTVT.

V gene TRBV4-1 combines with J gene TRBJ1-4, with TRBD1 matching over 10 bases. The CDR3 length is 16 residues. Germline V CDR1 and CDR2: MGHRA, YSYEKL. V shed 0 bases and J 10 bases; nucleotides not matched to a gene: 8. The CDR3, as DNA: TGCGCCAGCAGCCAAGAATACCGGGACAGGGGCTTAAAACTGTTTTTT. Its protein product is CASSQEYRDRGLKLFF.

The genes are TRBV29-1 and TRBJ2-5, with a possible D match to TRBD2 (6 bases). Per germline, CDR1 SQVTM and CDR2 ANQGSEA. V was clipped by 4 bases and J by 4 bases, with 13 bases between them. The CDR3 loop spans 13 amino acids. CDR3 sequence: CSVGTWGGETQYF. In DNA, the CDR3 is TGCAGCGTTGGGACATGGGGAGGAGAGACCCAGTACTTC.

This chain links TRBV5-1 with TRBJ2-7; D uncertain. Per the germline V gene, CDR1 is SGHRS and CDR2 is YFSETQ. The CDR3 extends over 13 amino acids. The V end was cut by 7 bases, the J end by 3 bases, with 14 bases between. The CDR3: CASGATLGYEQYF. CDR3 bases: TGCGCCAGCGGAGCCACCCTCGGCTACGAGCAGTACTTC.

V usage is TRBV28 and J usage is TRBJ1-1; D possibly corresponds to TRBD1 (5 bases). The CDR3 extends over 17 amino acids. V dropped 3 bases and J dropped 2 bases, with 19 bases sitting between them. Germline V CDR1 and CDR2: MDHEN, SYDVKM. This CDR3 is CASSLGRQRRVNTEAFF. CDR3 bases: TGTGCCAGCAGTTTGGGGCGACAGAGGAGGGTTAACACTGAAGCTTTCTTT.

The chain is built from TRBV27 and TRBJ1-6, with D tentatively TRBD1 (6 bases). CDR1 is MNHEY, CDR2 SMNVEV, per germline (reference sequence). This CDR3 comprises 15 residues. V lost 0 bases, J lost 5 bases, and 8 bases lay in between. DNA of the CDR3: TGTGCCAGCAGTTTATCACAGGGCCATAATTCACCCCTCCACTTT. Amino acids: CASSLSQGHNSPLHF.

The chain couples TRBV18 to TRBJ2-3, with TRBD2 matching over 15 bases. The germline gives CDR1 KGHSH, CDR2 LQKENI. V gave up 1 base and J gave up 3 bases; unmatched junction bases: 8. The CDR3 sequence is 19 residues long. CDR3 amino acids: CASSPLGTSGRPWTDTQYF. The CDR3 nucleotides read TGTGCCAGCTCACCACTCGGGACTAGCGGGAGGCCCTGGACAGATACGCAGTATTTT. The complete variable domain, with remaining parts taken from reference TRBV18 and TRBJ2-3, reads NAGVMQNPRHLVRRRGQEARLRCSPMKGHSHVYWYRQLPEEGLKFMVYLQKENIIDESGMPKERFSAEFPKEGPSILRIQQVVRGDSAAYFCASSPLGTSGRPWTDTQYFGPGTRLTVL.

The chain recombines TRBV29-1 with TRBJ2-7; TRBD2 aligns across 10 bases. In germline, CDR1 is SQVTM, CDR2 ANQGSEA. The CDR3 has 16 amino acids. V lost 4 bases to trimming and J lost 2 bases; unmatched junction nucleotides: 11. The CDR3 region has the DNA TGCAGCGTTGTCCTCCCACTAGCGGGAAGGACCTACGAGCAGTACTTC. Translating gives CSVVLPLAGRTYEQYF.

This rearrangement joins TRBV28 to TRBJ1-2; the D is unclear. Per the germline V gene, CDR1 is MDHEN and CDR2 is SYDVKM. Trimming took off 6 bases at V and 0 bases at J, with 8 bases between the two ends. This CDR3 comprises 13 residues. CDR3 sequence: CASSPLANYGYTF. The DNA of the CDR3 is TGTGCCAGCAGCCCACTCGCTAACTATGGCTACACCTTC.

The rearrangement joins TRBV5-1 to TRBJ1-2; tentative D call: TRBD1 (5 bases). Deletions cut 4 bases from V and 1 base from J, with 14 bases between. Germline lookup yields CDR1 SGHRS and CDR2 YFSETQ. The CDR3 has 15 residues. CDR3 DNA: TGCGCCAGCAGCCCTGAAGGGGATAATAACTATGGCTACACCTTC. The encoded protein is CASSPEGDNNYGYTF.

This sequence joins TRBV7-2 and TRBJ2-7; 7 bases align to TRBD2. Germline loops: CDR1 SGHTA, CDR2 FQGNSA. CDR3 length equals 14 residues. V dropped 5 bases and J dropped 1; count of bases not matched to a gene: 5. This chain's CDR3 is CASSAGLSSYEQYF. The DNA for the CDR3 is TGTGCCAGCAGCGCGGGACTATCGTCCTACGAGCAGTACTTC. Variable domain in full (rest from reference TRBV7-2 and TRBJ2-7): GAGVSQSPSNKVTEKGKDVELRCDPISGHTALYWYRQSLGQGLEFLIYFQGNSAPDKSGLPSDRFSAERTGGSVSTLTIQRTQQEDSAVYLCASSAGLSSYEQYFGPGTRLTVT.

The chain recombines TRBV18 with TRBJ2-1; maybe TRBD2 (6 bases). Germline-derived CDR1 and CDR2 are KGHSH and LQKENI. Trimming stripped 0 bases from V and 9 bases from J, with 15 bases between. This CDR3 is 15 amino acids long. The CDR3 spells CASSPPKLGGSEQFF. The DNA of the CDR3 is TGTGCCAGCTCACCACCGAAGTTGGGAGGTTCTGAGCAGTTCTTC.

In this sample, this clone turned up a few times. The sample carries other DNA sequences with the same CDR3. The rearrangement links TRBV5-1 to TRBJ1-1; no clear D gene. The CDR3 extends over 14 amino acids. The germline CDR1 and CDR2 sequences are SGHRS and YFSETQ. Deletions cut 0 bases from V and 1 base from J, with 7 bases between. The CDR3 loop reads CASSLDRSNTEAFF. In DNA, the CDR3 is TGCGCCAGCAGCTTGGATCGGTCGAACACTGAAGCTTTCTTT. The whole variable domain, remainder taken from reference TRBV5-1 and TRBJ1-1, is KAGVTQTPRYLIKTRGQQVTLSCSPISGHRSVSWYQQTPGQGLQFLFEYFSETQRNKGNFPGRFSGRQFSNSRSEMNVSTLELGDSALYLCASSLDRSNTEAFFGQGTRLTVV.

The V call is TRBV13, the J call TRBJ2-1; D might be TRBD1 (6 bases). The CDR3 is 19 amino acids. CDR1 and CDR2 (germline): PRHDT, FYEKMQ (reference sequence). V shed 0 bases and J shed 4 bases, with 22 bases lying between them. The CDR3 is CASSLGQYYIQGEYNEQFF. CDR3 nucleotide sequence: TGTGCCAGCAGCTTAGGCCAATATTATATACAGGGAGAGTACAATGAGCAGTTCTTC.

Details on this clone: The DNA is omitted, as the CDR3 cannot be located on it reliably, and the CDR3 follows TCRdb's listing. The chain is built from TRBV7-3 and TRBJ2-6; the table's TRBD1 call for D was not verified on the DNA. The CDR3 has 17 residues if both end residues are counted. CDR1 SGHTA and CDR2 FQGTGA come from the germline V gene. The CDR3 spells CASILTGVGSGANVPTF.